These T cell receptor beta chains were read from a single sample in a study of CD8 T cells in ankylosing spondylitis. TCRdb independently ran MiXCR on the 5' RACE reads; one entry per CDR3 protein. Here the sample spans about 330,000 distinct CDR3 sequences, around 7.6% being singletons. Material for sequencing was blood, either unsorted or a sorted T cell fraction (not recorded which). These receptors all stem from a male donor with ankylosing spondylitis. Each CDR3 is given with its conserved first and last residue. The order of the fields is clone size, V gene, J gene, D gene, CDR3 protein, CDR3 DNA. D genes are given only for firm matches. The size entry is marked missing in some rows and otherwise reads once, few, many or a size class.

clone_size: -
v_call: TRBV18
j_call: TRBJ2-7
d_call: -
cdr3_aa: CASSPPGGRREQYF
cdr3_nt: TGTGCCAGCTCACCACCGGGGGGGCGTCGGGAGCAGTACTTC

clone_size: -
v_call: TRBV9
j_call: TRBJ2-7
d_call: TRBD2
cdr3_aa: CASSVDSGPPYEQYF
cdr3_nt: TGTGCCAGCAGCGTAGATAGCGGGCCCCCCTACGAGCAGTACTTC

clone_size: few
v_call: TRBV6-1
j_call: TRBJ2-1
d_call: -
cdr3_aa: CASSPFADRGGEQFF
cdr3_nt: TGTGCCAGCAGCCCCTTTGCGGATAGGGGTGGTGAGCAGTTCTTC

clone_size: -
v_call: TRBV27
j_call: TRBJ2-7
d_call: TRBD2
cdr3_aa: CASRTSGRKDEQYF
cdr3_nt: TGTGCCAGCAGAACTAGCGGGAGGAAGGACGAGCAGTACTTC

clone_size: few
v_call: TRBV3-1
j_call: TRBJ2-1
d_call: TRBD2
cdr3_aa: CASSQGAGLYFF
cdr3_nt: TGTGCCAGCAGCCAAGGAGCGGGGCTGTACTTCTTC

clone_size: few
v_call: TRBV4-2
j_call: TRBJ2-7
d_call: TRBD2
cdr3_aa: CASSPAGTNEWVGREQYF
cdr3_nt: TGTGCCAGCAGCCCGGCCGGGACTAATGAATGGGTGGGGCGCGAGCAGTACTTC

clone_size: once
v_call: TRBV25-1
j_call: TRBJ2-7
d_call: -
cdr3_aa: CASSGTAPYEQYF
cdr3_nt: TGTGCCAGCAGCGGAACAGCACCCTACGAGCAGTACTTC

clone_size: few
v_call: TRBV20-1
j_call: TRBJ2-5
d_call: TRBD1
cdr3_aa: CSARTGGQTQYF
cdr3_nt: TGCAGTGCTAGGACAGGGGGACAGACCCAGTACTTC

clone_size: few
v_call: TRBV4-2
j_call: TRBJ2-3
d_call: -
cdr3_aa: CASSQVHSTDTQYF
cdr3_nt: TGTGCCAGCAGCCAAGTCCATAGCACAGATACGCAGTATTTT

clone_size: few
v_call: TRBV9
j_call: TRBJ2-2
d_call: -
cdr3_aa: CASSVQEGGELFF
cdr3_nt: TGTGCCAGCAGCGTCCAGGAGGGCGGGGAGCTGTTTTTT

clone_size: many
v_call: TRBV7-9
j_call: TRBJ2-7
d_call: -
cdr3_aa: CASSLWGNEQYF
cdr3_nt: TGTGCCAGCAGCTTATGGGGGAACGAGCAGTACTTC

clone_size: few
v_call: TRBV27
j_call: TRBJ2-7
d_call: TRBD1
cdr3_aa: CASSFRTGGEQYF
cdr3_nt: TGTGCCAGCAGTTTTAGGACAGGGGGCGAGCAGTACTTC

clone_size: few
v_call: TRBV4-1
j_call: TRBJ2-1
d_call: TRBD2
cdr3_aa: CASSRAGPGLHEQFF
cdr3_nt: TGCGCCAGCAGCCGAGCGGGACCCGGTTTGCATGAGCAGTTCTTC

clone_size: few
v_call: TRBV6-7
j_call: TRBJ2-1
d_call: TRBD2
cdr3_aa: CASRGLAEPFYNEQFF
cdr3_nt: TGTGCCAGCAGAGGACTAGCGGAACCTTTCTACAATGAGCAGTTCTTC

clone_size: -
v_call: TRBV5-1
j_call: TRBJ2-1
d_call: -
cdr3_aa: CASSVTGRNEQFF
cdr3_nt: TGCGCCAGCAGCGTGACAGGGAGGAATGAGCAGTTCTTC

clone_size: few
v_call: TRBV6-4
j_call: TRBJ2-2
d_call: TRBD2
cdr3_aa: CASSGLAGTGELFF
cdr3_nt: TGTGCCAGCAGTGGACTAGCGGGCACCGGGGAGCTGTTTTTT

clone_size: few
v_call: TRBV7-2
j_call: TRBJ2-7
d_call: TRBD2
cdr3_aa: CASTSSGRAGEQYF
cdr3_nt: TGTGCCAGCACATCTAGCGGGAGGGCCGGTGAGCAGTACTTC

clone_size: few
v_call: TRBV7-9
j_call: TRBJ1-4
d_call: TRBD1
cdr3_aa: CASSLGDRGKLFF
cdr3_nt: TGTGCCAGCAGCTTAGGCGACAGGGGAAAACTGTTTTTT

clone_size: -
v_call: TRBV7-2
j_call: TRBJ1-3
d_call: -
cdr3_aa: CASSWGTGNTIYF
cdr3_nt: TGTGCCAGCAGCTGGGGGACTGGAAACACCATATATTTT

clone_size: few
v_call: TRBV5-6
j_call: TRBJ2-1
d_call: TRBD2
cdr3_aa: CASSFGTSLGVGGEQFF
cdr3_nt: TGTGCCAGCAGCTTCGGGACTAGCTTAGGAGTAGGCGGTGAGCAGTTCTTC

clone_size: -
v_call: TRBV10-3
j_call: TRBJ2-3
d_call: -
cdr3_aa: CAIKGQGTDTQYF
cdr3_nt: TGTGCCATCAAGGGGCAGGGCACAGATACGCAGTATTTT

clone_size: many
v_call: TRBV5-1
j_call: TRBJ2-7
d_call: -
cdr3_aa: CASSLPGRRSYEQYF
cdr3_nt: TGCGCCAGCAGCTTACCGGGGCGAAGGTCCTACGAGCAGTACTTC

clone_size: -
v_call: TRBV11-2
j_call: TRBJ2-5
d_call: -
cdr3_aa: CASSQGGGGETQYF
cdr3_nt: TGTGCCAGCAGCCAAGGAGGGGGAGGGGAGACCCAGTACTTC

clone_size: -
v_call: TRBV4-1
j_call: TRBJ2-7
d_call: TRBD2
cdr3_aa: CASSQVGGLAGGNEQYF
cdr3_nt: TGCGCCAGCAGCCAAGTTGGGGGACTAGCGGGAGGAAACGAGCAGTACTTC

clone_size: few
v_call: TRBV10-3
j_call: TRBJ2-2
d_call: -
cdr3_aa: CAISEGPTGELFF
cdr3_nt: TGTGCCATCAGTGAAGGCCCCACCGGGGAGCTGTTTTTT

clone_size: few
v_call: TRBV12-3/TRBV12-4
j_call: TRBJ2-2
d_call: TRBD1
cdr3_aa: CASKLIHTGGLTGELFF
cdr3_nt: TGTGCCAGCAAACTCATCCACACAGGGGGATTAACCGGGGAGCTGTTTTTT

clone_size: few
v_call: TRBV3-1
j_call: TRBJ2-1
d_call: TRBD2
cdr3_aa: CASSHRLAGGYNEQFF
cdr3_nt: TGTGCCAGCAGCCACAGACTAGCGGGAGGGTACAATGAGCAGTTCTTC

clone_size: -
v_call: TRBV7-2
j_call: TRBJ2-2
d_call: TRBD2
cdr3_aa: CASSPIAGRTGELFF
cdr3_nt: TGTGCCAGCAGCCCCATAGCGGGACGGACCGGGGAGCTGTTTTTT

clone_size: -
v_call: TRBV5-5
j_call: TRBJ1-2
d_call: TRBD1
cdr3_aa: CASTLLVRGLYGYTF
cdr3_nt: TGTGCCAGCACCCTCCTCGTCAGGGGGCTTTACGGCTACACCTTC

clone_size: many
v_call: TRBV5-1
j_call: TRBJ2-3
d_call: TRBD2
cdr3_aa: CASSSPGGDTQYF
cdr3_nt: TGCGCCAGCAGCTCCCCGGGGGGAGATACGCAGTATTTT

clone_size: few
v_call: TRBV12-3/TRBV12-4
j_call: TRBJ2-7
d_call: TRBD2
cdr3_aa: CASRLAGAYEQYF
cdr3_nt: TGTGCCAGCAGGCTAGCGGGAGCCTACGAGCAGTACTTC

clone_size: -
v_call: TRBV20-1
j_call: TRBJ2-3
d_call: TRBD2
cdr3_aa: CSASNPLAGVAHTQYF
cdr3_nt: TGCAGTGCTAGTAACCCACTAGCGGGAGTCGCACATACGCAGTATTTT

clone_size: few
v_call: TRBV20-1
j_call: TRBJ1-2
d_call: TRBD1
cdr3_aa: CSATRQGSSFGYTF
cdr3_nt: TGCAGTGCTACCCGACAGGGGAGCTCCTTTGGCTACACCTTC

clone_size: many
v_call: TRBV12-3/TRBV12-4
j_call: TRBJ2-7
d_call: -
cdr3_aa: CASRRDSSEQYF
cdr3_nt: TGTGCCAGCAGGCGTGACTCGTCCGAGCAGTACTTC

clone_size: many
v_call: TRBV27
j_call: TRBJ1-5
d_call: -
cdr3_aa: CASSLVPGRNQPQHF
cdr3_nt: TGTGCCAGCAGTTTAGTGCCGGGTCGGAATCAGCCCCAGCATTTT

clone_size: -
v_call: TRBV21-1
j_call: TRBJ2-1
d_call: -
cdr3_aa: CASSACSYNEQFF
cdr3_nt: TGTGCCAGCAGCGCCTGCTCCTACAATGAGCAGTTCTTC

clone_size: -
v_call: TRBV24-1
j_call: TRBJ2-1
d_call: TRBD1
cdr3_aa: CATSQGGSYNEQFF
cdr3_nt: TGTGCCACTTCACAGGGGGGCTCCTACAATGAGCAGTTCTTC

clone_size: -
v_call: TRBV20-1
j_call: TRBJ1-5
d_call: -
cdr3_aa: CSARDSYSNQPQHF
cdr3_nt: TGCAGTGCTAGGGACAGCTATAGCAATCAGCCCCAGCATTTT

clone_size: few
v_call: TRBV7-3
j_call: TRBJ2-3
d_call: -
cdr3_aa: CASSLTRPGAAYTQYF
cdr3_nt: TGTGCCAGCAGCTTAACTAGGCCCGGCGCCGCATATACGCAGTATTTT

clone_size: many
v_call: TRBV5-1
j_call: TRBJ2-2
d_call: -
cdr3_aa: CASSLGRQSNTGELFF
cdr3_nt: TGCGCCAGCAGCTTGGGTAGACAGAGTAACACCGGGGAGCTGTTTTTT

clone_size: -
v_call: TRBV21-1
j_call: TRBJ2-3
d_call: -
cdr3_aa: CASSKGVTSAETDTQYF
cdr3_nt: TGTGCCAGCAGCAAAGGCGTGACTAGCGCTGAAACAGATACGCAGTATTTT

clone_size: many
v_call: TRBV20-1
j_call: TRBJ2-1
d_call: -
cdr3_aa: CSASGLAYEQFF
cdr3_nt: TGCAGTGCTAGTGGGCTAGCCTATGAGCAGTTCTTC

clone_size: many
v_call: TRBV11-1
j_call: TRBJ2-5
d_call: -
cdr3_aa: CASSAPWRGLGETQYF
cdr3_nt: TGTGCCAGCAGCGCTCCGTGGAGGGGGCTAGGGGAGACCCAGTACTTC

clone_size: few
v_call: TRBV6-1
j_call: TRBJ2-7
d_call: -
cdr3_aa: CASSSVALSYEQYF
cdr3_nt: TGTGCCAGCAGCTCGGTGGCCCTCTCCTACGAGCAGTACTTC

clone_size: -
v_call: TRBV4-1
j_call: TRBJ2-2
d_call: -
cdr3_aa: CASSQDFGRIDTGELFF
cdr3_nt: TGCGCCAGCAGCCAAGATTTCGGGCGGATAGACACCGGGGAGCTGTTTTTT

clone_size: few
v_call: TRBV20-1
j_call: TRBJ2-1
d_call: -
cdr3_aa: CSATHYNEQFF
cdr3_nt: TGCAGTGCTACTCATTACAATGAGCAGTTCTTC

clone_size: few
v_call: TRBV28
j_call: TRBJ1-2
d_call: -
cdr3_aa: CASDGIRGLPYGYTF
cdr3_nt: TGTGCCAGCGACGGAATCCGAGGTCTTCCCTATGGCTACACCTTC

clone_size: few
v_call: TRBV5-1
j_call: TRBJ1-1
d_call: -
cdr3_aa: CASSESVLAGKNTEAFF
cdr3_nt: TGCGCCAGCAGTGAGTCCGTTCTGGCAGGGAAGAACACTGAAGCTTTCTTT

clone_size: few
v_call: TRBV12-3/TRBV12-4
j_call: TRBJ2-5
d_call: -
cdr3_aa: CASRQSGKETQYF
cdr3_nt: TGTGCCAGCAGGCAGTCAGGGAAAGAGACCCAGTACTTC

clone_size: -
v_call: TRBV5-1
j_call: TRBJ2-3
d_call: -
cdr3_aa: CASSLAAAISTDTQYF
cdr3_nt: TGCGCCAGCAGCTTGGCGGCAGCGATTAGCACAGATACGCAGTATTTT

clone_size: -
v_call: TRBV7-9
j_call: TRBJ1-3
d_call: TRBD1
cdr3_aa: CASWGTGSTTGNTIYF
cdr3_nt: TGTGCCAGCTGGGGGACAGGGTCAACCACTGGAAACACCATATATTTT

clone_size: -
v_call: TRBV3-1
j_call: TRBJ2-4
d_call: TRBD1
cdr3_aa: CASSQDVGGEAKNIQYF
cdr3_nt: TGTGCCAGCAGCCAAGATGTAGGGGGCGAGGCCAAAAACATTCAGTACTTC